These 4 T cell receptor beta chains originate from one sample sequenced in a study of cytomegalovirus exposure and HLA in healthy donors. Researchers ran the PCR with 60 Vbeta and 13 Jbeta primers. Generated by immunoSEQ multiplex PCR, the TCRdb table keeps only in-frame clones and is missing some. Of about 77,000 clones in the sample, 78% were seen once. The material sequenced was PBMCs. These receptors were taken from a man aged 35 to 55 in good health and CMV-seronegative.

The rearrangement links TRBV20-1 to TRBJ2-1, with D perhaps TRBD1 (6 bases). Germline V gene data show CDR1 as DFQATT and CDR2 as SNEGSKA (reference sequence). The CDR3 totals 11 residues. Trimming removed 5 bases at V and 11 bases at J, with 13 bases between. The CDR3 nucleotides read TGCAGTGCTTCAGACAGGAGGCAGCAGTTCTTC. The encoded protein is CSASDRRQQFF.

The chain couples TRBV10-3 to TRBJ1-3; 12 positions agree with TRBD1. Per the germline V gene, CDR1 is ENHRY and CDR2 is SYGVKD. Trimming took 7 bases from V and 0 from J; bases not matched to a gene: 7. The CDR3 covers 17 residues. CDR3 DNA sequence: TGTGCCATCACCCCGGGACAGGGGGCCAACTCTGGAAACACCATATATTTT. This translates into CAITPGQGANSGNTIYF.

The chain couples TRBV27 to TRBJ1-2, with 7 bases that match TRBD1. This CDR3 comprises 12 residues. With 4 bases clipped from V and 8 bases from J, the junction kept 4 bases outside the gene matches. Germline V gene lookup returns CDR1 MNHEY and CDR2 SMNVEV (reference sequence). The CDR3 DNA sequence: TGTGCCAGCAGTTCAGGGGGACGGGGCTACACCTTC. It is translated as CASSSGGRGYTF.

The chain combines TRBV30 with TRBJ1-5; maybe TRBD1 (5 bases). The CDR3 has 14 residues. Germline assignment: CDR1 GTSNPN and CDR2 SVGIG (reference sequence). Between the trimmed V and J ends, which lost 0 bases and 9 bases, there was a span of 15 bases. The CDR3: CAWSVQQESGPQHF. The CDR3 DNA reads TGTGCCTGGAGTGTACAACAGGAGTCCGGGCCCCAGCATTTT.